A single sample gave rise to the 8 T cell receptor beta chains below, sequenced in a study of memory CD4+ T cells and cytomegalovirus serostatus. Assay: immunoSEQ multiplex PCR; the TCRdb copy retains only in-frame clones and omits some. This sample has some 52,000 clones, with around 83% found just once. The sort gate was single viable CD3+CD4+CD8-CD45RO+ cells for memory CD4+ T cells. The sequenced sample was memory CD4+ T cells from blood. The receptors derive from an adult in good health and CMV-seropositive.

V and J are TRBV2 and TRBJ2-7, with D hard to call. The V gene's germline CDR1 is SNHLY and CDR2 FYNNEI. CDR3 length: 13 residues. The V end lost 4 bases, the J end lost 0 bases, and 7 bases lay between the germline ends. CDR3 in DNA: TGTGCCAGCAGTGTCTACTTCTCCTACGAGCAGTACTTC. This encodes CASSVYFSYEQYF.

This sequence joins TRBV18 and TRBJ1-1, with D maybe TRBD1 (5 bases). The V and J ends lost 0 bases and 3 bases respectively, with 8 bases between them. Germline V gives CDR1 KGHSH, CDR2 LQKENI. The CDR3 totals 14 residues. The CDR3 protein is CASSPPGRDTEAFF. The CDR3 nucleotides read TGTGCCAGCTCACCACCGGGGCGAGACACTGAAGCTTTCTTT.

The rearrangement joins TRBV9 to TRBJ2-3, with D possibly TRBD2 on 6 matching bases. The germline V gene encodes CDR1 SGDLS and CDR2 YYNGEE. Trimming took off 0 bases at V and 5 bases at J, with 10 bases between the two ends. This CDR3 comprises 14 residues. CDR3: CASSVGGTLDTQYF. CDR3 DNA sequence: TGTGCCAGCAGCGTAGGTGGGACTTTAGATACGCAGTATTTT.

In this sample, this clone turned up a few times. The rearrangement links TRBV5-4 to TRBJ1-2, with D perhaps matching TRBD1 (6 bases). In germline, CDR1 is SGHNT, CDR2 YYREEE (reference sequence). This CDR3 contains 15 residues. Deletions cut 4 bases from V and 4 bases from J, with 17 bases between. CDR3 sequence: CASSPGQYLAYGYTF. CDR3 DNA: TGTGCCAGCAGCCCAGGACAGTATCTGGCCTATGGCTACACCTTC. Complete variable domain (other parts from reference TRBV5-4 and TRBJ1-2): ETGVTQSPTHLIKTRGQQVTLRCSSQSGHNTVSWYQQALGQGPQFIFQYYREEENGRGNFPPRFSGLQFPNYSSELNVNALELDDSALYLCASSPGQYLAYGYTFGSGTRLTVV.

This clone turned up a few times. V usage is TRBV5-1 and J usage is TRBJ2-7, with TRBD1 matching over 7 bases. In germline, CDR1 is SGHRS, CDR2 YFSETQ. The V and J ends lost 5 bases and 4 bases, in that order; junction bases with no gene match: 6. The CDR3 contains 13 residues. DNA of the CDR3: TGCGCCAGCAGTACCGAGGGGGCTTACGAGCAGTACTTC. This codes for CASSTEGAYEQYF.

This chain joins TRBV29-1 and TRBJ2-5; the D is unclear. With 3 bases removed from V and 7 bases from J, the gap between germline ends came to 15 bases. Germline V gene sequence: CDR1 SQVTM, CDR2 ANQGSEA. The CDR3 has 13 amino acids. The chain's CDR3 is CSVEPVSLRTQYF. CDR3 sequence (DNA): TGCAGCGTTGAGCCGGTCAGTCTTCGGACCCAGTACTTC.

The chain is built from TRBV28 and TRBJ2-5; possibly TRBD1 for D (6 bases). V dropped 3 bases and J dropped 5 bases, with 10 bases sitting between them. Germline V gene data show CDR1 as MDHEN and CDR2 as SYDVKM. The CDR3 has 13 residues. CDR3 nucleotide sequence: TGTGCCAGCAGTTTTGGCAGGGGTGAGACCCAGTACTTC. Translated: CASSFGRGETQYF.

This clone appeared a few times. The chain uses TRBV11-2 and TRBJ1-1; D gene uncertain. V lost 1 base and J 11 bases, leaving 11 bases between the germline ends. Per germline, CDR1 SGHAT and CDR2 FQNNGV. The CDR3 covers 12 residues. CDR3 bases: TGTGCCAGCAGCTTAGTTTTAGGCAGGGCTTTCTTT. Its translation: CASSLVLGRAFF.